A selection of T cell receptor beta chains follows, all from one sample in a study of blood T cell repertoires in COVID-19. Using immunoSEQ multiplex PCR, the repertoire was profiled, and TCRdb retains in-frame clones only, with some absent. This table has about 15,000 clones, around 88% appearing once. The sequencing input was peripheral blood. Receptors were obtained from a human donor in a cohort sampled during active COVID-19. Both conserved end residues are part of each CDR3. The D gene is left open where the match is weak. The size of a clone is reported for some rows only, either as once, few or many, or as a class for expanded clones.

D gene: TRBD2; CDR3 length: 13; V gene: TRBV5-1; clone size: NA; J gene: TRBJ2-1; CDR3 protein: CASSPSGRIEQFF; CDR3 DNA: TGCGCCAGCAGCCCAAGCGGGAGGATTGAGCAGTTCTTC
D gene: NA; CDR3 length: 11; V gene: TRBV7-3; clone size: once; J gene: TRBJ1-3; CDR3 protein: CASSLQRAIYF; CDR3 DNA: TGTGCCAGCAGCTTACAACGGGCCATATATTTT
D gene: NA; CDR3 length: 13; V gene: TRBV28; clone size: NA; J gene: TRBJ2-5; CDR3 protein: CASGLAEEETQYF; CDR3 DNA: TGTGCCAGTGGGTTAGCAGAGGAAGAGACCCAGTACTTC
D gene: NA; CDR3 length: 13; V gene: TRBV12-3/TRBV12-4; clone size: NA; J gene: TRBJ2-7; CDR3 protein: CASSPESSYEQYF; CDR3 DNA: TGTGCCAGCAGCCCTGAGAGTTCCTACGAGCAGTACTTC
D gene: NA; CDR3 length: 13; V gene: TRBV18; clone size: NA; J gene: TRBJ2-7; CDR3 protein: CASSPAGHFEQYF; CDR3 DNA: TGTGCCAGCTCACCCGCCGGACACTTCGAGCAGTACTTC
D gene: TRBD1; CDR3 length: 16; V gene: TRBV29-1; clone size: NA; J gene: TRBJ2-2; CDR3 protein: CSTWTHDRGGIGELFF; CDR3 DNA: TGCAGCACCTGGACGCATGACAGGGGGGGAATCGGGGAGCTGTTTTTT
D gene: TRBD2; CDR3 length: 17; V gene: TRBV5-1; clone size: NA; J gene: TRBJ2-2; CDR3 protein: CASSLAPSGRASGELFF; CDR3 DNA: TGCGCCAGCAGCTTGGCCCCTAGCGGGAGGGCCTCCGGGGAGCTGTTTTTT
D gene: TRBD2; CDR3 length: 17; V gene: TRBV5-1; clone size: once; J gene: TRBJ2-1; CDR3 protein: CASSHGGAGGWYNEQFF; CDR3 DNA: TGCGCCAGCAGCCACGGCGGAGCGGGAGGCTGGTACAATGAGCAGTTCTTC
D gene: TRBD1; CDR3 length: 14; V gene: TRBV27; clone size: NA; J gene: TRBJ2-2; CDR3 protein: CATAFRGRSGELFF; CDR3 DNA: TGTGCCACCGCATTCAGGGGGCGGAGCGGGGAGCTGTTTTTT
D gene: NA; CDR3 length: 13; V gene: TRBV10-3; clone size: NA; J gene: TRBJ1-2; CDR3 protein: CAISGGESGGYTF; CDR3 DNA: TGTGCCATCAGTGGTGGGGAGTCCGGCGGCTACACCTTC
D gene: NA; CDR3 length: 15; V gene: TRBV28; clone size: once; J gene: TRBJ2-7; CDR3 protein: CASSRRGTAGYEQYF; CDR3 DNA: TGTGCCAGCAGCCGAAGGGGTACGGCCGGCTACGAGCAGTACTTC
D gene: NA; CDR3 length: 13; V gene: TRBV29-1; clone size: NA; J gene: TRBJ2-7; CDR3 protein: CSVAPTELYEQYF; CDR3 DNA: TGCAGCGTTGCCCCGACAGAACTTTACGAGCAGTACTTC
D gene: NA; CDR3 length: 18; V gene: TRBV19; clone size: once; J gene: TRBJ1-6; CDR3 protein: CASSIRIASSSYNSPLHF; CDR3 DNA: TGTGCCAGTAGTATCCGGATAGCATCGAGCTCCTATAATTCACCCCTCCACTTT
D gene: TRBD1; CDR3 length: 16; V gene: TRBV4-1; clone size: NA; J gene: TRBJ1-4; CDR3 protein: CASSQEAGQGNEKLFF; CDR3 DNA: TGCGCCAGCAGCCAAGAAGCGGGACAGGGGAATGAAAAACTGTTTTTT
D gene: TRBD1; CDR3 length: 15; V gene: TRBV5-1; clone size: NA; J gene: TRBJ2-7; CDR3 protein: CASSLVDRGSYEQYF; CDR3 DNA: TGCGCCAGCAGCTTGGTGGACAGGGGGTCCTACGAGCAGTACTTC
D gene: NA; CDR3 length: 16; V gene: TRBV24-1; clone size: NA; J gene: TRBJ2-1; CDR3 protein: CATSDPRPSSYNEQFF; CDR3 DNA: TGTGCCACCAGTGATCCCAGGCCCTCCTCCTACAATGAGCAGTTCTTC
D gene: TRBD2; CDR3 length: 16; V gene: TRBV15; clone size: NA; J gene: TRBJ2-1; CDR3 protein: CATSRVHGLAYNEQFF; CDR3 DNA: TGTGCCACCAGCAGAGTTCACGGACTAGCGTACAATGAGCAGTTCTTC
D gene: NA; CDR3 length: 14; V gene: TRBV27; clone size: NA; J gene: TRBJ2-7; CDR3 protein: CASSASGYHYEQYF; CDR3 DNA: TGTGCCAGCAGTGCCTCCGGGTACCACTACGAGCAGTACTTC
D gene: NA; CDR3 length: 13; V gene: TRBV5-1; clone size: NA; J gene: TRBJ2-1; CDR3 protein: CASTLGQSGEQFF; CDR3 DNA: TGCGCCAGCACCCTGGGACAATCGGGGGAGCAGTTCTTC
D gene: NA; CDR3 length: 16; V gene: TRBV9; clone size: NA; J gene: TRBJ2-7; CDR3 protein: CASSLTPASADYEQYF; CDR3 DNA: TGTGCCAGCAGCCTAACCCCGGCTAGTGCAGACTACGAGCAGTACTTC
D gene: NA; CDR3 length: 12; V gene: TRBV12-3/TRBV12-4; clone size: NA; J gene: TRBJ2-1; CDR3 protein: CASSRVVGEQFF; CDR3 DNA: TGTGCCAGCAGTAGAGTAGTCGGTGAGCAGTTCTTC
D gene: NA; CDR3 length: 15; V gene: TRBV21-1; clone size: NA; J gene: TRBJ1-2; CDR3 protein: CASSKGGDREGGYTF; CDR3 DNA: TGTGCCAGCAGCAAAGGTGGGGACAGGGAAGGCGGCTACACCTTC